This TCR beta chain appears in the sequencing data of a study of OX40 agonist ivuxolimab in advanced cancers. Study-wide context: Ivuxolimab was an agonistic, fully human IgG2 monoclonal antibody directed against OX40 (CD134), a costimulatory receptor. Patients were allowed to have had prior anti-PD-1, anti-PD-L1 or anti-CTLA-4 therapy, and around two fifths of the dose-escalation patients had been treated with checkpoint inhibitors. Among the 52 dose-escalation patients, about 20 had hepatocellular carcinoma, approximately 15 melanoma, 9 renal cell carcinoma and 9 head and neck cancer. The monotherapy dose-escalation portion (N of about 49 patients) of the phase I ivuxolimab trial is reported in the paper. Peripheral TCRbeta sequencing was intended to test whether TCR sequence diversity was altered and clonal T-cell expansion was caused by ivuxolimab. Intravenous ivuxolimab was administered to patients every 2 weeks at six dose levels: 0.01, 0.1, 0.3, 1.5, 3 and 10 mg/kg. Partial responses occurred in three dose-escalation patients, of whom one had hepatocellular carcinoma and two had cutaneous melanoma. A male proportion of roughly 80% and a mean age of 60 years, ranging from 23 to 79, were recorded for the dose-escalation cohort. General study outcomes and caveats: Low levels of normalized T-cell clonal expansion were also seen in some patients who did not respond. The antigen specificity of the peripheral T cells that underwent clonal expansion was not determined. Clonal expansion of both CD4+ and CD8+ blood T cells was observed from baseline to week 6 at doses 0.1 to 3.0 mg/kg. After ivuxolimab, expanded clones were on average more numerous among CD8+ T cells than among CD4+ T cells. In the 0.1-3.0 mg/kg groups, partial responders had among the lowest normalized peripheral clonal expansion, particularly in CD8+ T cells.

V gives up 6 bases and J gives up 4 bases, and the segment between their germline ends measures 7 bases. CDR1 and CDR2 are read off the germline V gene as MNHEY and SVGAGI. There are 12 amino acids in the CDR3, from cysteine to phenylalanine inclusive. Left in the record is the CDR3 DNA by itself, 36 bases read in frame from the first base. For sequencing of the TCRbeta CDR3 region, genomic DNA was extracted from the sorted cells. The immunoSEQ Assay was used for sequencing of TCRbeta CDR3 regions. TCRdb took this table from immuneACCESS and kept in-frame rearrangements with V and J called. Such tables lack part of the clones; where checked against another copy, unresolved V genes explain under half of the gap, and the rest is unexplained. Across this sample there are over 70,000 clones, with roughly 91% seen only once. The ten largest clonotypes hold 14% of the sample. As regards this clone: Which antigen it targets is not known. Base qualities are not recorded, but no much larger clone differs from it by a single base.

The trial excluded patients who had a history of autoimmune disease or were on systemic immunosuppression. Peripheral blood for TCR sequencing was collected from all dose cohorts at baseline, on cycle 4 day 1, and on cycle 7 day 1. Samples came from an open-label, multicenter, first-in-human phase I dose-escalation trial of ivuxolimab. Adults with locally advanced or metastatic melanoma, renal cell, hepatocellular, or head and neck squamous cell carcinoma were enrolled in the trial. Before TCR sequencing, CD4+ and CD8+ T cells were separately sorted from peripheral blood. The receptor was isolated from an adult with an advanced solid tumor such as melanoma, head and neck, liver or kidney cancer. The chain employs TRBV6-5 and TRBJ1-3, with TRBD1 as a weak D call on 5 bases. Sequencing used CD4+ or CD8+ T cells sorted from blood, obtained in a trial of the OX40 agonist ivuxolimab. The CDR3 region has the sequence CASSPGGNTIYF. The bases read TGTGCCAGCAGCCCAGGGGGAAACACCATATATTTT.